This is a list of T cell receptor beta chains from one sample in a study of chemoradiotherapy in HPV16-positive cancers. Method: immunoSEQ multiplex PCR; TCRdb's copy keeps in-frame clones and lacks some. The sample records about 68,000 clones, 88% being singletons. Sequencing was performed on blood, taken from a patient who underwent chemoradiotherapy. These TCRs come from a human donor with HPV-associated anogenital cancer. The CDR3 runs from the conserved cysteine through the conserved F or W. Each record gives: J gene, V gene, CDR3 protein.

TRBJ2-3	TRBV5-6	CASSLRTLATDTQYF
TRBJ1-1	TRBV7-3	CASSRGPGTEAFF
TRBJ2-7	TRBV19	CASSIAGTYAEQYF
TRBJ1-2	TRBV27	CASSLKGIGYTF
TRBJ1-2	TRBV6-6	CASSYMGNYGYTF
TRBJ2-7	TRBV5-6	CASSSFNRGNYEQYF
TRBJ2-3	TRBV28	CASRPGLYSTDTQYF
TRBJ1-5	TRBV6-1	CASSEVIGPYSNQPQHF
TRBJ1-1	TRBV25-1	CASSRWEATEAFF
TRBJ1-4	TRBV28	CASSLDQKLFF
TRBJ1-2	TRBV7-8	CASSSLGTDYGYTF
TRBJ1-4	TRBV6-1	CASSDGDPPLLNEKLFF
TRBJ1-1	TRBV5-6	CASSLAGTGHTEAFF
TRBJ1-4	TRBV7-9	CASSLSRQGDEKLFF
TRBJ2-7	TRBV2	CAQVGTSGLTYEQYF
TRBJ2-2	TRBV4-2	CASSQGVGAGELFF
TRBJ2-3	TRBV30	CAWTKGQGTDTQYF
TRBJ2-1	TRBV19	CASSSPGQVNEQFF
TRBJ2-1	TRBV29-1	CSVEEQSGLYNEQFF
TRBJ1-1	TRBV6-5	CASRARVGYAEAFF
TRBJ1-1	TRBV30	CAWRARNTEAFF
TRBJ1-1	TRBV6-5	CASSYSTGTEAFF
TRBJ1-3	TRBV7-9	CASSLIGNTIYF